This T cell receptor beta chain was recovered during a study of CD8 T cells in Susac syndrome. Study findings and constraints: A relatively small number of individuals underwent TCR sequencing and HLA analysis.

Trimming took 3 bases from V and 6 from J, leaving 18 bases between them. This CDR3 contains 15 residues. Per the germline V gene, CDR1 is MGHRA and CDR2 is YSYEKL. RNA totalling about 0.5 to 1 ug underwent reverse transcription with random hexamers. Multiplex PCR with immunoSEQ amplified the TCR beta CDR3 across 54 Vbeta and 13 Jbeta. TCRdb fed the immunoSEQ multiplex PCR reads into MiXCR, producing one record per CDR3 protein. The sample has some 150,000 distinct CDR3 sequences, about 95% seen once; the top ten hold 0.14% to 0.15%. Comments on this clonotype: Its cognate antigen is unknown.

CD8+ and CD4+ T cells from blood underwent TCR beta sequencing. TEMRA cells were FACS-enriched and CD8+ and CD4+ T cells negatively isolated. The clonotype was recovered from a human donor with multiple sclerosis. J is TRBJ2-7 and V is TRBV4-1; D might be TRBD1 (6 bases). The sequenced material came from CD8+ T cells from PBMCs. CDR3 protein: CASSHPEGVVTEQYF. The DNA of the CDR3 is TGCGCCAGCAGCCATCCCGAGGGGGTAGTTACCGAGCAGTACTTC.